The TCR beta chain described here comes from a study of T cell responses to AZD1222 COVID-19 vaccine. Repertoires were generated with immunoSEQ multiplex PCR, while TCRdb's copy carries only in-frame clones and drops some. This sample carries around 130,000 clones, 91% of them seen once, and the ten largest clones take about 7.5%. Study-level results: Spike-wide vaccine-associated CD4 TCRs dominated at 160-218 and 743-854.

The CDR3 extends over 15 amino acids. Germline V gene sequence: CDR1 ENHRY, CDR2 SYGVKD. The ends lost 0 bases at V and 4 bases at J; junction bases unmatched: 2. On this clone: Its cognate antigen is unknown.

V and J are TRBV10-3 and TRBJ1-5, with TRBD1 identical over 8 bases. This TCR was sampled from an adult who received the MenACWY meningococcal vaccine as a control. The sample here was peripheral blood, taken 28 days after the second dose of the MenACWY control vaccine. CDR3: CAISESTGVNQPQHF. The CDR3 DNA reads TGTGCCATCAGTGAGTCGACAGGGGTGAATCAGCCCCAGCATTTT.